This TCR beta chain was captured by sequencing in a study of T cells in Graves' hyperthyroidism and ophthalmopathy. Ophthalmopathy in the patients scored at least 3 on Clinical Activity Score and at least 4 on NOSPECS grade, lasting under 3 months. On the basis of clinical symptoms, serum thyroxine and TRAb, thyroid ultrasound and orbital computed tomography, diagnoses were made. An approximately 10 ml volume of fresh peripheral blood provided the PBMCs. The TCR beta CDR3 regions underwent amplification using RNA transcripts as the source. Researchers ran a first-round RT-PCR on the TCR CDR3 using the HTBI primer set. TCRdb reprocessed the multiplex PCR reads via MiXCR and lists one record per CDR3 protein. The data hold about 380,000 distinct CDR3 sequences, with less than 20% observed a single time. The TCR sequence derives from a man younger than 35 with Graves' ophthalmopathy. Sequencing used blood.

CDR3 sequence reads: CASSGTLSSYNEQFF. Here the CDR3 DNA reads TGTGCCAGCAGTGGGACCCTTAGCTCCTACAATGAGCAGTTCTTC. The chain uses TRBV6-2 or TRBV6-3 and TRBJ2-1, with D perhaps TRBD1 or TRBD2 (5 bases each). Germline-derived CDR1 and CDR2 are MNHEY and SVGEGT. Trimming shortened V by 5 bases and J by 0 bases, and 11 bases separated the two germline ends. The CDR3 spans 15 residues.